This is a list of T cell receptor beta chains from one sample in a study of shared clonotypes between healthy human individuals. Using immunoSEQ multiplex PCR, the repertoire was profiled, and TCRdb retains in-frame clones only, with some absent. The table includes 500,000 or so clones, around 96% detected once. Material: naive CD4+ T cells sorted from blood. These receptors were taken from a woman younger than 45 in good health. Both conserved end residues are part of each CDR3. The D gene is left open where the match is weak. Some rows have no size entry. The others give once, few or many, or a class for an expanded clone.

V	D	J	size	DNA	CDR3
TRBV28	-	TRBJ1-5	few	TGTGCCAGTTGGGGCAGGGGAGATTATAGCAATCAGCCCCAGCATTTT	CASWGRGDYSNQPQHF
TRBV28	-	TRBJ2-2	-	TGTGCCAGCAGTTTACCGAACACCGGGGAGCTGTTTTTT	CASSLPNTGELFF
TRBV7-9	-	TRBJ1-1	few	TGTGCCAGCAGCTTTGGAGGGGTAGAGGCTTTCTTT	CASSFGGVEAFF
TRBV4-1	-	TRBJ2-7	few	TGCGCCAGCAGCCAAGTATCGCCCCGCTTTGAGCAGTACTTC	CASSQVSPRFEQYF
TRBV7-9	-	TRBJ2-2	once	TGTGCCAGCAGCCCGCCGTGGGACACCGGGGAGCTGTTTTTT	CASSPPWDTGELFF
TRBV14	-	TRBJ1-1	-	TGTGCCAGCAGCCAAGATTGGGGTCGTATGAACACTGAAGCTTTCTTT	CASSQDWGRMNTEAFF
TRBV5-1	-	TRBJ2-7	once	TGCGCCAGCAGCCCGGGACACGAAACCTACGAGCAGTACTTC	CASSPGHETYEQYF
TRBV21-1	-	TRBJ1-4	once	TGTGCCAGCAGCAATAGGGGGGGCGAAAAACTGTTTTTT	CASSNRGGEKLFF
TRBV6-1	TRBD1	TRBJ2-3	-	TGTGCCAGCAGTGGGACAGGGAGCACAGATACGCAGTATTTT	CASSGTGSTDTQYF
TRBV5-8	-	TRBJ2-2	-	TGTGCCAGCAGCTTGTCCCTACATAACACCGGGGAGCTGTTTTTT	CASSLSLHNTGELFF
TRBV6-4	-	TRBJ1-1	once	TGTGCCAGCAGTGACTCGATGGGAACCACTGAAGCTTTCTTT	CASSDSMGTTEAFF
TRBV25-1	-	TRBJ1-4	-	TGTGCCAGCAGTAAACAAACCGGGATCCTTAATGAAAAACTGTTTTTT	CASSKQTGILNEKLFF
TRBV18	-	TRBJ2-7	-	TGTGCCAGCTCACCGGCTTCCAGAATCTACGAGCAGTACTTC	CASSPASRIYEQYF
TRBV2	TRBD1	TRBJ2-1	-	TGTGCCAGCAGTGAAGTTTGGGACAGGGGATTCAATGAGCAGTTCTTC	CASSEVWDRGFNEQFF
TRBV19	TRBD1	TRBJ1-2	-	TGTGCCAGTACCGCAGGGTTGGGACAGTGGGTGAGTGGCTACACCTTC	CASTAGLGQWVSGYTF
TRBV7-3	TRBD1	TRBJ2-1	-	TGTGCCAGCAGCTTAAGGGGACAGGGGTCGGATGAGCAGTTCTTC	CASSLRGQGSDEQFF
TRBV29-1	-	TRBJ1-2	-	TGCAGCGTTGAAACCCTGGCCCGACCCGGGACCTTCTATGGCTACACCTTC	CSVETLARPGTFYGYTF
TRBV6-1	-	TRBJ2-1	-	TGTGCCAGCAGTGAAGGGTGGGGGGCGCCACCGAATGAGCAGTTCTTC	CASSEGWGAPPNEQFF
TRBV6-5	TRBD2	TRBJ2-7	-	TGTGCCACCTACCGAGCGGGGTCCTACGAGCAGTACTTC	CATYRAGSYEQYF
TRBV5-4	-	TRBJ1-2	-	TGTGCCAGCAGCTCCGTCGGGGGGACAATCTATGGCTACACCTTC	CASSSVGGTIYGYTF
TRBV5-4	TRBD2	TRBJ2-3	-	TGTGCCAGCAGCTTGGGGGGCGGGAGGGCCCTCAAGGCAGATACGCAGTATTTT	CASSLGGGRALKADTQYF
TRBV5-5	-	TRBJ2-7	-	TGTGCCAGCAGCTTGGCCTTTGGGACCATGTACGAGCAGTACTTC	CASSLAFGTMYEQYF